The clone carrying this T cell receptor (beta chain) was observed many times. The data belong to a study of blood T cells in healthy people across ages. Between the trimmed V and J ends, which lost 8 bases and 0 bases, there was a span of 17 bases. CDR1 and CDR2 (germline): LGHNA, YSLEER. The length of the CDR3 is 16 residues. A sample-barcoded 5' primer and a J-beta primer mix were used in a second PCR of roughly 7 to 12 cycles. Each cDNA molecule carried a tag from a template-switch adaptor that contained 12 random nucleotides. TCRdb processed the 5' RACE reads anew with MiXCR; each CDR3 protein has one entry. In the table there are roughly 730,000 distinct CDR3 sequences, just over 55% of which are singletons.

The J gene is TRBJ2-1, the V gene TRBV4-3; D unresolved. Material for sequencing was blood. The receptor was derived from a middle-aged man in good health. DNA of the CDR3: TGCGCCAGCGGCCCGAGGAGCCGGAGCTCCTACAATGAGCAGTTCTTC. Amino acid sequence: CASGPRSRSSYNEQFF.